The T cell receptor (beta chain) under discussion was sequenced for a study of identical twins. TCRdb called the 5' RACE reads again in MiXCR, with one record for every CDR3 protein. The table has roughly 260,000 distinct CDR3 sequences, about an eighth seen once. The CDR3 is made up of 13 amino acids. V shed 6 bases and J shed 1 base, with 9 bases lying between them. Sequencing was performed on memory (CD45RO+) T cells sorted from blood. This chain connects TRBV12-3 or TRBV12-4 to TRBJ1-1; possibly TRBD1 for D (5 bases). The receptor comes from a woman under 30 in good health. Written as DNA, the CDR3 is TGTGCCAGCAGAGACAGAGGGAACACTGAAGCTTTCTTT. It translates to CASRDRGNTEAFF.